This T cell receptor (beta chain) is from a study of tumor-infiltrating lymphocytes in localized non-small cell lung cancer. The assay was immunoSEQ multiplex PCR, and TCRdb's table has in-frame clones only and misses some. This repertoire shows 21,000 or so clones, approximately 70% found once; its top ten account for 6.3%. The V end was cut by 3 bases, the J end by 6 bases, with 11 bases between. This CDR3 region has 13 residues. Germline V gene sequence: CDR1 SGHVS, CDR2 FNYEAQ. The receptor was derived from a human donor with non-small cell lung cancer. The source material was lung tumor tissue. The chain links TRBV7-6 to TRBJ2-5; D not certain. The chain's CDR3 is CASSFAPPKTQYF. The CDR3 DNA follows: TGTGCCAGCAGCTTTGCTCCCCCGAAGACCCAGTACTTC. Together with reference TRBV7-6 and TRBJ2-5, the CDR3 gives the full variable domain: GAGVSQSPRYKVTKRGQDVALRCDPISGHVSLYWYRQALGQGPEFLTYFNYEAQQDKSGLPNDRFSAERPEGSISTLTIQRTEQRDSAMYRCASSFAPPKTQYFGPGTRLLVL.